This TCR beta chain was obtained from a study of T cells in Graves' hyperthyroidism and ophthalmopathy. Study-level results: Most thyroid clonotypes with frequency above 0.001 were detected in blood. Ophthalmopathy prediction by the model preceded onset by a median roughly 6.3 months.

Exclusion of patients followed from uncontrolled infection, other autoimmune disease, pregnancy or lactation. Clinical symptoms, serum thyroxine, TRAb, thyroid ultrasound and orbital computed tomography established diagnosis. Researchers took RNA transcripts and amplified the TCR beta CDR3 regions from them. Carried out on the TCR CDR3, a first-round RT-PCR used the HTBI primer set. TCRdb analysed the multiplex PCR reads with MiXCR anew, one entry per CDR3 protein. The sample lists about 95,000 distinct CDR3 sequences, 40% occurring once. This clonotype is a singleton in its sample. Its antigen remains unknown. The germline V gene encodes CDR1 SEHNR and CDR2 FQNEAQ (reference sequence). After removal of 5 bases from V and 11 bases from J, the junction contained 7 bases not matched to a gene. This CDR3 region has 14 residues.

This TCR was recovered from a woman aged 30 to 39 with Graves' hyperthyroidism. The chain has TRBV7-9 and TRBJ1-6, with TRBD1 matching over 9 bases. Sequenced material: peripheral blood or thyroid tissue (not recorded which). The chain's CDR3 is CASSLGTGSTPLHF. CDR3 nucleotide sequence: TGTGCCAGCAGCCTAGGGACAGGGAGTACACCCCTCCACTTT.